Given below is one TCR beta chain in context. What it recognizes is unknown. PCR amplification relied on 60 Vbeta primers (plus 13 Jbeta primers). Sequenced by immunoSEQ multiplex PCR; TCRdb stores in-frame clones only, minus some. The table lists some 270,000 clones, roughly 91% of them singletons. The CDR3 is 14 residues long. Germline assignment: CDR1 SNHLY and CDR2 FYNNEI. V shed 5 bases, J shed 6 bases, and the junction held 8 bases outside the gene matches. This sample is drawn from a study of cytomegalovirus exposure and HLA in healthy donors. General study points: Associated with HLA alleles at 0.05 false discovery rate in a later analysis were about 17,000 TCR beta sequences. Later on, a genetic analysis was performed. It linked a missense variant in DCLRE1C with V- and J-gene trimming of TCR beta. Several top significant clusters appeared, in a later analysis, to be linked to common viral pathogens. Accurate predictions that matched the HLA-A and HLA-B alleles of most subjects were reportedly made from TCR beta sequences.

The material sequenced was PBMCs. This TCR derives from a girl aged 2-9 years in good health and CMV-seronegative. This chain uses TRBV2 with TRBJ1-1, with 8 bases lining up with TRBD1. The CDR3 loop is CASSQRTGRAEAFF. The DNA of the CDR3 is TGTGCCAGCAGTCAACGGACAGGGAGAGCTGAAGCTTTCTTT.